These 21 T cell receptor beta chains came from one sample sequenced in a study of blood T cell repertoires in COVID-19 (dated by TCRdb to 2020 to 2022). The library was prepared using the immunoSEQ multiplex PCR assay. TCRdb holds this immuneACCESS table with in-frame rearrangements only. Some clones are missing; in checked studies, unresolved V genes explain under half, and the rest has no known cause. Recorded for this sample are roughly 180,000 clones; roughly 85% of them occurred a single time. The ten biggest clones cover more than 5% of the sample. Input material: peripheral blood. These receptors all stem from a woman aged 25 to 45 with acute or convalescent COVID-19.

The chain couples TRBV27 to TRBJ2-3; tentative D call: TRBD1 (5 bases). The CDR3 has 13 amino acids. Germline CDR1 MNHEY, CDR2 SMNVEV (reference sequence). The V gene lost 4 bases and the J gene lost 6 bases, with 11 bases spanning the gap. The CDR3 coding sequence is TGTGCCAGCAGTTCCCCCCAGGGCGATACGCAGTATTTT. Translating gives CASSSPQGDTQYF.

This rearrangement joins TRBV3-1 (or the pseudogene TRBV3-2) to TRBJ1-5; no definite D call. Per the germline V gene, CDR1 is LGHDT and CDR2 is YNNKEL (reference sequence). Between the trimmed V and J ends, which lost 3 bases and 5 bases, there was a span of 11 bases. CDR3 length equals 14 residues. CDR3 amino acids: CASSQGGNHQPQHF. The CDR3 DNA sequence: TGTGCCAGCAGCCAGGGAGGGAATCATCAGCCCCAGCATTTT.

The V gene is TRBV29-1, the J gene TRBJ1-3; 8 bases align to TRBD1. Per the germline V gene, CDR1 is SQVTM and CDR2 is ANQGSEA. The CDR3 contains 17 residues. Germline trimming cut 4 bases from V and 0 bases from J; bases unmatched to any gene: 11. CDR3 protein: CSVARGTGQSSGNTIYF. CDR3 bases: TGCAGCGTTGCCCGCGGGACAGGACAGAGCTCTGGAAACACCATATATTTT.

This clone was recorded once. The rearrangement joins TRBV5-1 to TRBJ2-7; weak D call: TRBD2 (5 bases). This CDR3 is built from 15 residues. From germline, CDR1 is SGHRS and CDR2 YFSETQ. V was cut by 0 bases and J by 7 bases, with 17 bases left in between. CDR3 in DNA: TGCGCCAGCAGCTTGGTGTCGGACGGACGAGGGGAGCAGTACTTC. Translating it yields CASSLVSDGRGEQYF.

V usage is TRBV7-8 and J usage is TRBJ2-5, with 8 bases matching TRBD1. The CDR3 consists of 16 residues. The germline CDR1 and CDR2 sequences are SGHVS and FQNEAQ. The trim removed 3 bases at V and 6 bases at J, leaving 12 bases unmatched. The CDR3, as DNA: TGTGCCAGCAGCTTGTCACGCCTACAGGGGGGAAAGACCCAGTACTTC. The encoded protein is CASSLSRLQGGKTQYF.

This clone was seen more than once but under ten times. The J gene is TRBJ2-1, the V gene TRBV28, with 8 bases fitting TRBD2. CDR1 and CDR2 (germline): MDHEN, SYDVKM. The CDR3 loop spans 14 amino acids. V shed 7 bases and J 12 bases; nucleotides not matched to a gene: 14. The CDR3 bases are TGTGCCAGCACACTTAGCGGGGACACGGCAGGGCAGTTCTTC. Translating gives CASTLSGDTAGQFF. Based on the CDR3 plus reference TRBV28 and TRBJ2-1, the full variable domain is DVKVTQSSRYLVKRTGEKVFLECVQDMDHENMFWYRQDPGLGLRLIYFSYDVKMKEKGDIPEGYSVSREKKERFSLILESASTNQTSMYLCASTLSGDTAGQFFGPGTRLTVL.

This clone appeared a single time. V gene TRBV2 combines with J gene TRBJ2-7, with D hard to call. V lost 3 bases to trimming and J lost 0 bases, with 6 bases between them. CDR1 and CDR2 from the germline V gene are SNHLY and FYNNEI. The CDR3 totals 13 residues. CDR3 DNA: TGTGCCAGCAGTGACAGGCCCTCCTACGAGCAGTACTTC. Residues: CASSDRPSYEQYF.

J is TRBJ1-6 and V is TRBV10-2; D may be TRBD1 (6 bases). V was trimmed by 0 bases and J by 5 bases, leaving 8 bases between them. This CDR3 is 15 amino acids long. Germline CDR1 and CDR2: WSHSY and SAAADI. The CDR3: CASSESQGHNSPLHF. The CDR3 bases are TGCGCCAGCAGTGAGTCACAGGGTCATAATTCACCCCTCCACTTT.

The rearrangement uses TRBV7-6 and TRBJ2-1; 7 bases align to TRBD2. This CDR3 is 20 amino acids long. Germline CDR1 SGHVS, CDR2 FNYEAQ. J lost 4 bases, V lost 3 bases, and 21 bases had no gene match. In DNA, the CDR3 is TGTGCCAGCAGCTTCCCATTTATCGGCCAGGACCAAGCGGGATACAATGAGCAGTTCTTC. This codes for CASSFPFIGQDQAGYNEQFF.

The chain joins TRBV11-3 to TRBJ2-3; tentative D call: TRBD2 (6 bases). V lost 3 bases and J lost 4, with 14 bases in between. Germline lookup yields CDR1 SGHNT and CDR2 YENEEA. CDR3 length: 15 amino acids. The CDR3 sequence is CASSLVGGGSDTQYF. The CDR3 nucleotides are TGTGCCAGCAGCTTGGTCGGGGGTGGGTCAGATACGCAGTATTTT.

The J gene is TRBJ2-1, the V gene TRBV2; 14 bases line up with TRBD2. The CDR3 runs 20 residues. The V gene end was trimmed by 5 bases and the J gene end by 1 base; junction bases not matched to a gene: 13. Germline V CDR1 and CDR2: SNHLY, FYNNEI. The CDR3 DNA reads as TGTGCCAGCAGTCTTTATCCGGGACTAGCGGGAGATCGATCCTACAATGAGCAGTTCTTC. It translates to CASSLYPGLAGDRSYNEQFF.

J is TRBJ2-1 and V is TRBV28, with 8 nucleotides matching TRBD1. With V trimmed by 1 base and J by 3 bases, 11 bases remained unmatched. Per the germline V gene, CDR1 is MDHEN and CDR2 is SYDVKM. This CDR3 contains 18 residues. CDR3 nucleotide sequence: TGTGCCAGCAGTTTATATCCGACAGGGGTAATCCTCTACAATGAGCAGTTCTTC. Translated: CASSLYPTGVILYNEQFF.

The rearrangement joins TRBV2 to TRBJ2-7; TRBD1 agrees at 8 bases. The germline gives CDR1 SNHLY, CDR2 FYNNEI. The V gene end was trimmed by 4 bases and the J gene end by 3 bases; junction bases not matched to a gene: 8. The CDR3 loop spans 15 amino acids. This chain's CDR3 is CASSAWRDRHYEQYF. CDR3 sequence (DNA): TGTGCCAGCAGTGCTTGGCGGGACAGGCACTACGAGCAGTACTTC.

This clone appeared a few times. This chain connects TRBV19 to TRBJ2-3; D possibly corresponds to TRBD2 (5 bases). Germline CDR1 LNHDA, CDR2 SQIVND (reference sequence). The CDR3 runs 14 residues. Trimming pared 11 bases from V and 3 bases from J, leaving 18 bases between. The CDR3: CAVSAGVGTDTQYF. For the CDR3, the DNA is TGTGCCGTCAGTGCCGGGGTTGGGACAGATACGCAGTATTTT.

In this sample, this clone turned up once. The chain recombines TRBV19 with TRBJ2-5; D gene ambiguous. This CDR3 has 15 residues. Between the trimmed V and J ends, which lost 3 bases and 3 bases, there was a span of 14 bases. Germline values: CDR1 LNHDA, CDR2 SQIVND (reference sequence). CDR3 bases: TGTGCCAGTAGTATCTGGTCAGGTTGGAAAGAGACCCAGTACTTC. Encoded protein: CASSIWSGWKETQYF. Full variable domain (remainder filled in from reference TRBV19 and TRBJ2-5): DGGITQSPKYLFRKEGQNVTLSCEQNLNHDAMYWYRQDPGQGLRLIYYSQIVNDFQKGDIAEGYSVSREKKESFPLTVTSAQKNPTAFYLCASSIWSGWKETQYFGPGTRLLVL.

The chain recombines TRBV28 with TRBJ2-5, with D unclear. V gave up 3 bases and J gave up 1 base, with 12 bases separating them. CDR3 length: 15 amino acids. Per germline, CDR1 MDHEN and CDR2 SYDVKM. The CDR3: CASSFLSTRQETQYF. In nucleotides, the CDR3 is TGTGCCAGCAGTTTTTTGAGTACTCGCCAAGAGACCCAGTACTTC.

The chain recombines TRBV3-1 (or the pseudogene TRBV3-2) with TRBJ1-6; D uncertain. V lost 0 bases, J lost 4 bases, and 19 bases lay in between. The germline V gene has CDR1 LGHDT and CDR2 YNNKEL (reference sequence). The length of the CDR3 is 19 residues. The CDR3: CASSQDSGGKKRYNSPLHF. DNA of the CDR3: TGTGCCAGCAGCCAAGATTCGGGAGGGAAAAAGAGGTATAATTCACCCCTCCACTTT.

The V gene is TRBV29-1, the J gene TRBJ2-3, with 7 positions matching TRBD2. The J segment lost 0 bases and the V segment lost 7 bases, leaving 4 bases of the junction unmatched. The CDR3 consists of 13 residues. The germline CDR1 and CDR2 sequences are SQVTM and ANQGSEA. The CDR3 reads CSALAESTDTQYF. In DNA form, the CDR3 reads TGCAGCGCCCTAGCGGAGAGCACAGATACGCAGTATTTT.

The CDR3 DNA is TGTGCCAGCAGCTTTTCAGGGGGAGAGACCCAGTACTTC. It translates to CASSFSGGETQYF. The chain has TRBV13 and TRBJ2-5; TRBD1 aligns across 7 bases. There are 13 residues in the CDR3. Germline trimming cut 3 bases from V and 4 bases from J; bases unmatched to any gene: 2. Germline lookup yields CDR1 PRHDT and CDR2 FYEKMQ (reference sequence).

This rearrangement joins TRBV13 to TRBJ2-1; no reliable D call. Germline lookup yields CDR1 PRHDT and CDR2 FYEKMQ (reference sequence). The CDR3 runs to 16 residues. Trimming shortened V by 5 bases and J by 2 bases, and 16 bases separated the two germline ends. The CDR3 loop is CASSARWLTTYNEQFF. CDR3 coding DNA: TGTGCCAGCAGCGCCCGATGGCTTACTACCTACAATGAGCAGTTCTTC.

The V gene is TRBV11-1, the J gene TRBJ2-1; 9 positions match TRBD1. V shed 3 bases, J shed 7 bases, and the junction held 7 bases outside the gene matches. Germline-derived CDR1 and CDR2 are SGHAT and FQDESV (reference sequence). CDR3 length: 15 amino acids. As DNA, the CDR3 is TGTGCCAGCAGCTTGCCCGGGACAGGGTCTAATGAGCAGTTCTTC. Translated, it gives CASSLPGTGSNEQFF.